This record covers a single T cell receptor beta chain. The entry originates in a study of T cell changes during pregnancy in multiple sclerosis. Clones were sequenced by immunoSEQ multiplex PCR, and TCRdb holds only the in-frame ones, with some missing. The table lists tens of thousands of clones, 92% of them singletons. CDR1 SGHTA and CDR2 FQGNSA come from the germline V gene. This CDR3 has 15 residues. V gave up 1 base and J gave up 1 base, with 10 bases separating them. Sequencing was performed on CD4+ T cells from peripheral blood mononuclear cells, taken in the second trimester of pregnancy. The TCR was taken from a female donor with multiple sclerosis, enrolled in a pregnancy study. J is TRBJ1-1 and V is TRBV7-2, with a possible D match to TRBD1 (5 bases). The CDR3 nucleotides read TGTGCCAGCAGCTTAGAGGGGACTGGGAACACTGAAGCTTTCTTT. This codes for CASSLEGTGNTEAFF.